This TCR beta chain was identified in a study of T cell repertoires in cytomegalovirus infection. TCRdb recomputed calls from the reads with MiXCR, one row per CDR3 protein. This table holds approximately 200,000 distinct CDR3 sequences, 20% to 25% found once. V trimming: 2 bases; J trimming: 0 bases; junction bases outside the gene matches: 4. Per the germline V gene, CDR1 is DFQATT and CDR2 is SNEGSKA (reference sequence). CDR3 length equals 15 residues. J is TRBJ1-5 and V is TRBV20-1, with 7 positions matching TRBD1. Sequenced sample: CD8+ T cells from PBMCs. The TCR was taken from a human donor in good health (CMV status not recorded). Some clones in this sample may be carry-over from other donors' samples. The CDR3 sequence is CSARPGQNSNQPQHF. The CDR3 DNA follows: TGCAGTGCTAGACCGGGACAGAATAGCAATCAGCCCCAGCATTTT.